The text below deals with one T cell receptor (beta chain). Its antigen is not known. Libraries were prepared by immunoSEQ multiplex PCR; TCRdb keeps only in-frame clonotypes and omits some of them. Among about 96,000 clones listed, about 94% were seen once. The CDR3 totals 16 residues. Deletions cut 5 bases from V and 6 bases from J, with 19 bases between. Germline CDR1 and CDR2: MDHEN and SYDVKM. These data come from a study of graft-versus-host responses after intestinal transplantation. For the study at large: Each recipient received a multivisceral, liver-intestinal, or isolated intestinal graft. Study results and limitations: When patients had graft-donor T cell macrochimerism, their allografts held high graft-versus-host to host-versus-graft clonal ratios.

The receptor comes from a human donor who received an intestinal transplant. The chain links TRBV28 to TRBJ2-2; TRBD2 might be the D (6 bases). The material was unstimulated CD4+ T cells sorted from spleen or lymph node cells, obtained before intestinal transplant. The CDR3 region has the DNA TGTGCCAGCAGTACCGCTAGCGCCCCAACCCCCGGGGAGCTGTTTTTT. Translation: CASSTASAPTPGELFF.